Sequencing of this TCR beta chain was carried out in a study of prognosis after radiotherapy for stage I lung cancer. Study-wide findings and caveats: Nobody established whether the expanded TCR clones were specific to the tumor.

This clonotype came up many times. Its matching antigen is unknown. Two-round multiplex PCR, the amplification method, yielded TCR beta CDR3 from genomic DNA. With primers specific to each TRBV and TRBJ gene, the first-round PCR was performed. TCRdb passed the multiplex PCR reads through MiXCR, listing each CDR3 protein once. Among roughly 30,000 distinct CDR3 sequences listed, 32% were seen once. The CDR3 consists of 13 residues. Germline lookup yields CDR1 KGHDR and CDR2 SFDVKD. V was clipped by 2 bases and J by 6 bases, with 9 bases between them. The chain couples TRBV24-1 to TRBJ1-1, with D hard to call. The sequence was collected from a donor over 45 with non-small cell lung cancer. This material consisted of PBMCs, taken before or after stereotactic body radiation therapy (not recorded which). The CDR3 DNA is TGTGCCACCAGTGATTGGGCCAGGTCTGAAGCTTTCTTT. Protein: CATSDWARSEAFF.